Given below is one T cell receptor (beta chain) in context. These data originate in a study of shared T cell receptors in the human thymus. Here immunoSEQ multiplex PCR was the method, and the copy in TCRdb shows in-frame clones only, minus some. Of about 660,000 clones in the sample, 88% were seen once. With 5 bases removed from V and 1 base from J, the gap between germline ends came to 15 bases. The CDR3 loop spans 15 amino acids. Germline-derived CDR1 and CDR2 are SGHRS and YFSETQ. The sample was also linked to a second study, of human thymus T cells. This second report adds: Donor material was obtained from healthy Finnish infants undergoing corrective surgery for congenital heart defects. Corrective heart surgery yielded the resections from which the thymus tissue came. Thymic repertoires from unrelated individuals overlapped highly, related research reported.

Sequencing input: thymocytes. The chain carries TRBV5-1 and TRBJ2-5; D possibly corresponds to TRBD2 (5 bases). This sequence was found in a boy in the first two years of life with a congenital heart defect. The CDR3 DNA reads TGCGCCAGCAGGGGAGAAGGGAGAGTCCAAGAGACCCAGTACTTC. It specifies CASRGEGRVQETQYF.